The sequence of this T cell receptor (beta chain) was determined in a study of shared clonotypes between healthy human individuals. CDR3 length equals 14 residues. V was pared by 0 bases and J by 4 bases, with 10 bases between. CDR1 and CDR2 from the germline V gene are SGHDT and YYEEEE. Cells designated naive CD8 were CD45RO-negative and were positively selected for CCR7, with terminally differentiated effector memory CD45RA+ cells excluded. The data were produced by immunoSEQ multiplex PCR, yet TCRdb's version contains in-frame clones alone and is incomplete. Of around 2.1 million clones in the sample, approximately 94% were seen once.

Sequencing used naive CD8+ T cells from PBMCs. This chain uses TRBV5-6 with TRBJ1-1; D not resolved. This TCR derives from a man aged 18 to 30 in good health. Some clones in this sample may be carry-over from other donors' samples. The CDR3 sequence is CASSLDGPSTEAFF. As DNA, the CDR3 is TGTGCCAGCAGCTTGGACGGGCCCAGCACTGAAGCTTTCTTT.